Below, 23 T cell receptor beta chains from the same sample are listed, as sequenced in a study of control samples from healthy donors and cancer patients. Repertoires were generated with immunoSEQ multiplex PCR, while TCRdb's copy carries only in-frame clones and drops some. The sample lists about 120,000 clones, more than 70% occurring once. The sample comprised blood. Receptors were obtained from a man aged 45-65 years in good health.

V is TRBV27 and J is TRBJ2-7, with D perhaps matching TRBD1 (6 bases). In germline, CDR1 is MNHEY, CDR2 SMNVEV (reference sequence). Trimming shortened V by 2 bases and J by 2 bases, and 10 bases separated the two germline ends. This CDR3 spans 14 amino acids. CDR3 region: CASSLGYRAYEQYF. CDR3 DNA sequence: TGTGCCAGCAGTTTAGGGTACAGGGCCTACGAGCAGTACTTC.

The chain carries TRBV9 and TRBJ2-1, with D possibly matching TRBD1 (6 bases). This CDR3 has 13 amino acids. From germline, CDR1 is SGDLS and CDR2 YYNGEE. V was trimmed by 0 bases and J by 8 bases, leaving 9 bases between them. CDR3 protein: CASSVGGGDEQFF. In DNA form, the CDR3 reads TGTGCCAGCAGCGTAGGAGGGGGTGATGAGCAGTTCTTC.

J is TRBJ1-1 and V is TRBV5-1; 8 bases match TRBD1. Germline values: CDR1 SGHRS, CDR2 YFSETQ. V trimming: 4 bases; J trimming: 2 bases; junction bases outside the gene matches: 7. The CDR3 sequence is 15 residues long. For the CDR3, the DNA is TGCGCCAGCAGCGGTGGACAGGGTTCAAACACTGAAGCTTTCTTT. Translated, it gives CASSGGQGSNTEAFF.

V usage is TRBV25-1 and J usage is TRBJ1-2; D is possibly TRBD1 (5 bases). The CDR3 loop spans 15 amino acids. Germline values: CDR1 MGHDK, CDR2 SYGVNS. Trimming shortened V by 6 bases and J by 5 bases, and 19 bases separated the two germline ends. DNA for the CDR3: TGTGCCAGCAGGGGACTAAAGGGACGCCTTTATGGCTACACCTTC. Its protein is CASRGLKGRLYGYTF.

The rearrangement joins TRBV5-6 to TRBJ1-1, with TRBD1 matching over 8 bases. Germline V CDR1 and CDR2: SGHDT, YYEEEE. CDR3 size: 14 residues. V dropped 3 bases and J dropped 5; count of bases not matched to a gene: 6. The CDR3 nucleotides read TGTGCCAGCAGCTCCAGGACAGGGTCGACTGAAGCTTTCTTT. This gives the protein CASSSRTGSTEAFF.

This clone has just one count. V and J are TRBV5-1 and TRBJ2-3; a possible D gene is TRBD2 (5 bases). The CDR3 spans 12 residues. Deletions cut 1 base from V and 6 bases from J, with 6 bases between. The germline V gene has CDR1 SGHRS and CDR2 YFSETQ. CDR3 nucleotide sequence: TGCGCCAGCAGCTTGTTAGCGGATACGCAGTATTTT. Translation: CASSLLADTQYF.

The chain joins TRBV5-6 to TRBJ1-2; D not certain. Trimming left V 3 bases short and J 4 bases short, with 7 bases between. The CDR3 consists of 12 residues. Germline-derived CDR1 and CDR2 are SGHDT and YYEEEE. The CDR3 DNA follows: TGTGCCAGCAGCTCGTATCTCTATGGCTACACCTTC. It encodes CASSSYLYGYTF.

The rearrangement links TRBV5-1 to TRBJ1-1; the D gene is possibly TRBD1 (5 bases). The V gene's germline CDR1 is SGHRS and CDR2 YFSETQ. CDR3 length equals 13 residues. Trimming took 0 bases from V and 11 from J, leaving 14 bases between them. This CDR3 reads CASSLDLLDKAFF. CDR3 sequence (DNA): TGCGCCAGCAGCTTGGACCTGTTGGACAAGGCTTTCTTT.

This chain links TRBV19 with TRBJ1-1, with 10 bases fitting TRBD1. Germline loops: CDR1 LNHDA, CDR2 SQIVND (reference sequence). The J segment lost 1 base and the V segment lost 5 bases, leaving 4 bases of the junction unmatched. The CDR3 is 15 residues long. CDR3 protein: CASSLGTGANTEAFF. The CDR3 coding sequence is TGTGCCAGTAGTTTGGGGACAGGGGCGAACACTGAAGCTTTCTTT.

V is TRBV4-3 and J is TRBJ2-7, with D unclear. The V end was cut by 0 bases, the J end by 0 bases, with 15 bases between. Germline values: CDR1 LGHNA, CDR2 YSLEER. The CDR3 is made up of 17 amino acids. The CDR3 sequence: CASSQDRISLSSYEQYF. Here the CDR3 DNA reads TGCGCCAGCAGCCAAGATCGGATCAGTTTAAGCTCCTACGAGCAGTACTTC.

The V gene is TRBV12-5, the J gene TRBJ1-2, with D perhaps matching TRBD1 (5 bases). CDR3 length equals 16 residues. Germline V gives CDR1 LGHNT, CDR2 FRNRAP. V was shortened by 0 bases and J by 5 bases, with 16 bases between the two germline ends. The CDR3 reads CASGLVQQGTAYGYTF. In nucleotides, the CDR3 is TGTGCTAGTGGTTTGGTACAGCAAGGGACGGCTTATGGCTACACCTTC.

The rearrangement uses TRBV3-1 (or the pseudogene TRBV3-2) and TRBJ2-1; D is perhaps TRBD2 (7 bases). The CDR3 is made up of 15 amino acids. Between the trimmed V and J ends, which lost 4 bases and 8 bases, there was a span of 18 bases. Per germline, CDR1 LGHDT and CDR2 YNNKEL (reference sequence). The CDR3 spells CASSPQTGGFHEQFF. The CDR3 DNA follows: TGTGCCAGCAGCCCCCAGACGGGGGGCTTCCATGAGCAGTTCTTC.

The genes are TRBV5-6 and TRBJ2-3; TRBD1 matches at 9 bases. Trimming took 0 bases from V and 4 from J; bases not matched to a gene: 0. CDR3 length: 14 amino acids. Germline CDR1 reads SGHDT; CDR2 reads YYEEEE. The CDR3: CASSLGTGADTQYF. In DNA, the CDR3 is TGTGCCAGCAGCTTGGGGACAGGGGCAGATACGCAGTATTTT.

The chain uses TRBV27 and TRBJ2-5; no reliable D call. Germline lookup yields CDR1 MNHEY and CDR2 SMNVEV (reference sequence). The CDR3 is 13 residues long. V was pared by 6 bases and J by 3 bases, with 11 bases between. The CDR3 DNA follows: TGTGCCAGCAGAGTAAGGGCCAAAGAGACCCAGTACTTC. Translating gives CASRVRAKETQYF.

V is TRBV5-6 and J is TRBJ1-5; D remains unclear. This CDR3 spans 14 amino acids. Germline V lookup: CDR1 SGHDT, CDR2 YYEEEE. Between the trimmed V and J ends, which lost 4 bases and 3 bases, there was a span of 11 bases. DNA for the CDR3: TGTGCCAGCAGCCTCCGGACGGTCAATCAGCCCCAGCATTTT. It specifies CASSLRTVNQPQHF.

This sequence joins TRBV6-6 and TRBJ1-1, with TRBD1 identical over 8 bases. Germline V gene lookup returns CDR1 MNHNY and CDR2 SVGAGI (reference sequence). The J segment lost 4 bases and the V segment lost 2 bases, leaving 3 bases of the junction unmatched. The CDR3 spans 14 residues. The CDR3 spells CASSYGRGRTEAFF. CDR3 DNA sequence: TGTGCCAGCAGTTACGGCAGGGGGCGCACTGAAGCTTTCTTT.

The J gene is TRBJ1-3, the V gene TRBV13, with 8 bases that match TRBD1. V trimming: 4 bases; J trimming: 2 bases; junction bases outside the gene matches: 4. The germline V gene has CDR1 PRHDT and CDR2 FYEKMQ (reference sequence). This CDR3 has 15 residues. CDR3 amino acids: CASSSGGRTGNTIYF. CDR3 DNA sequence: TGTGCCAGCAGCTCAGGGGGCCGCACTGGAAACACCATATATTTT.

V usage is TRBV5-6 and J usage is TRBJ2-2; tentatively, D is TRBD1 or TRBD2 (6 bases each). V gave up 4 bases and J gave up 2 bases, with 24 bases separating them. Germline CDR1 is SGHDT and CDR2 is YYEEEE. The CDR3 totals 19 residues. CDR3 loop: CASSPIGPGAGANTGELFF. The DNA of the CDR3 is TGTGCCAGCAGCCCAATTGGACCGGGGGCAGGGGCTAACACCGGGGAGCTGTTTTTT.

This chain uses TRBV19 with TRBJ2-7; 10 bases line up with TRBD2. This CDR3 has 19 residues. V shed 3 bases and J 2 bases; nucleotides not matched to a gene: 16. Per germline, CDR1 LNHDA and CDR2 SQIVND (reference sequence). CDR3 protein: CASSMRSGGAIGGAYEQYF. The DNA for the CDR3 is TGTGCCAGTAGTATGCGGAGCGGGGGGGCTATCGGAGGGGCCTACGAGCAGTACTTC.

This sequence joins TRBV6-5 and TRBJ2-7, with TRBD2 identical over 11 bases. The germline CDR1 and CDR2 sequences are MNHEY and SVGAGI. The CDR3 totals 15 residues. Unmatched junction bases numbered 2, after V lost 4 bases and J lost 0 bases. The DNA of the CDR3 is TGTGCCAGCAGTTTGACTAGCGGGGTCTCCTACGAGCAGTACTTC. Residues: CASSLTSGVSYEQYF.

The chain has TRBV5-1 and TRBJ1-2; 8 bases are shared with TRBD1. The V gene end was trimmed by 6 bases and the J gene end by 4 bases; junction bases not matched to a gene: 8. In germline, CDR1 is SGHRS, CDR2 YFSETQ. This CDR3 comprises 14 residues. The CDR3 protein is CASKQTGGGYGYTF. Written as DNA, the CDR3 is TGCGCCAGCAAACAAACAGGGGGAGGCTATGGCTACACCTTC.

The chain recombines TRBV6-6 with TRBJ2-7, with D unresolved. From germline, CDR1 is MNHNY and CDR2 SVGAGI (reference sequence). The CDR3 contains 11 residues. V was clipped by 4 bases and J by 0 bases, with 1 base between them. Written as DNA, the CDR3 is TGTGCCAGCAGTTTCTCCTACGAGCAGTACTTC. Protein product: CASSFSYEQYF.

With regard to this clone: The same CDR3 arises from other DNA sequences in this sample as well. The rearrangement uses TRBV5-1 and TRBJ2-7; 15 bases fit TRBD2. J gave up 4 bases and V 0 bases, and 8 bases lay outside the gene matches. The CDR3 covers 18 residues. The germline gives CDR1 SGHRS, CDR2 YFSETQ. In DNA form, the CDR3 reads TGCGCCAGCAGCTTGGACGGGACTAGCGGGGGGCGGGGGTACGAGCAGTACTTC. Its protein is CASSLDGTSGGRGYEQYF. Full variable domain (rest looked up from reference TRBV5-1 and TRBJ2-7): KAGVTQTPRYLIKTRGQQVTLSCSPISGHRSVSWYQQTPGQGLQFLFEYFSETQRNKGNFPGRFSGRQFSNSRSEMNVSTLELGDSALYLCASSLDGTSGGRGYEQYFGPGTRLTVT.